This passage covers 31 T cell receptor beta chains from one sample sequenced in a study of regulatory T cells in long-lasting Graves disease (dated by TCRdb to the early 2020s). Library method: multiplex PCR. The data were produced on an Illumina HiSeq 4000. TCR beta libraries were built with iRepertoire HTBI primers and Arm-PCR amplification of CDR3 regions. TCRdb trimmed the raw reads at Q25, called clones with MiXCR and kept productive beta chains. Merged by CDR3 protein, the rows form single entries marked with the most common genes and DNA. For this sample there are hundreds of thousands of distinct CDR3 sequences; 20% appear just once. The ten biggest clones cover under 9% of the sample. The sample's time point label is to be understood as: persistent/refractory GD, antithyroid drugs over 5 years with positive TRAb. For both TCR sequencing and RNA sequencing, RNA was extracted from PBMCs using TRIzol.

This specimen consisted of peripheral blood mononuclear cells (PBMCs), obtained when the disease was refractory, from a patient treated with antithyroid drugs. These receptors were obtained from a female donor with Graves disease.

This clonotype was counted a few times. This chain connects TRBV15 to TRBJ1-1, with no clear D. V gave up 0 bases and J gave up 0 bases, with 8 bases separating them. Germline V lookup: CDR1 LNHNV, CDR2 YYDKDF (reference sequence). This CDR3 is built from 15 residues. As DNA, the CDR3 is TGTGCCACCAGCAGAGACACGGTCCTGAACACTGAAGCTTTCTTT. It translates to CATSRDTVLNTEAFF.

The chain has TRBV10-2 and TRBJ2-7, with 9 bases fitting TRBD2. This CDR3 comprises 17 residues. Germline V CDR1 and CDR2: WSHSY, SAAADI. Germline trimming cut 8 bases from V and 4 bases from J; bases unmatched to any gene: 18. The CDR3 is CASHEIPHGSGSYEQYF. CDR3 nucleotides: TGCGCCAGCCATGAAATCCCGCATGGTAGCGGGAGTTACGAGCAGTACTTC.

This clonotype was recorded at least ten times. The J gene is TRBJ2-6, the V gene TRBV24-1, with D perhaps assigned TRBD1 or TRBD2 (5 bases each). The CDR3 runs 17 residues. The V end was cut by 4 bases, the J end by 0 bases, with 12 bases between. Germline V gene sequence: CDR1 KGHDR, CDR2 SFDVKD. CDR3 coding DNA: TGTGCCACCAGTGACCCGGGACGGAGCTCTGGGGCCAACGTCCTGACTTTC. Residues: CATSDPGRSSGANVLTF.

This clonotype has a handful of counts. This chain connects TRBV28 to TRBJ2-1, with D possibly matching TRBD2 (5 bases). Germline CDR1 and CDR2: MDHEN and SYDVKM. The CDR3 consists of 15 residues. Between the trimmed V and J ends, which lost 1 base and 2 bases, there was a span of 9 bases. The chain's CDR3 is CASSLLERTYNEQFF. Written as DNA, the CDR3 is TGTGCCAGCAGTTTATTGGAGCGGACCTACAATGAGCAGTTCTTC.

J is TRBJ2-1 and V is TRBV5-4, with D perhaps given as TRBD1 or TRBD2 (5 bases each). Trimming took off 9 bases at V and 8 bases at J, with 18 bases between the two ends. The CDR3 spans 13 residues. Germline loops: CDR1 SGHNT, CDR2 YYREEE (reference sequence). The CDR3 DNA sequence: TGTGCCACCGGGGACGTTGCCCGAGATGAGCAGTTCTTC. Encoded protein: CATGDVARDEQFF.

This clonotype showed up many times. The V gene is TRBV11-1, the J gene TRBJ2-7; D is unresolved. Germline CDR1 is SGHAT and CDR2 is FQDESV (reference sequence). Trimming took 3 bases from V and 6 from J, leaving 6 bases between them. The CDR3 length is 11 residues. DNA of the CDR3: TGTGCCAGCAGCTTGGGTACCGAGCAGTACTTC. Translated: CASSLGTEQYF.

The chain links TRBV6-5 to TRBJ2-3; 8 positions match TRBD1. CDR1 and CDR2 (germline): MNHEY, SVGAGI. This CDR3 has 13 amino acids. V shed 7 bases and J 7 bases; nucleotides not matched to a gene: 7. CDR3 region: CASKVTGVNTQYF. DNA of the CDR3: TGTGCCAGCAAAGTGACAGGGGTAAATACGCAGTATTTT.

The table lists this clonotype with many counts. J is TRBJ1-2 and V is TRBV28; D is unresolved. The CDR3 spans 15 residues. Looked up from germline, CDR1 is MDHEN and CDR2 is SYDVKM. The V and J ends lost 4 bases and 6 bases respectively, with 18 bases between them. This chain's CDR3 is CASSSPQSGRDGYTF. CDR3 in DNA: TGTGCCAGCAGTTCCCCTCAGAGCGGGCGAGATGGCTACACCTTC.

This clonotype was picked up one time. The junction departs from the called germline gene at one end, perhaps through a read error. V and J are TRBV11-2 and TRBJ2-7, with 11 positions matching TRBD2. The CDR3 extends over 15 amino acids. Germline CDR1 and CDR2: SGHAT and FQNNGV. In DNA form, the CDR3 reads TGTGCCAGCAGTTTCACTAGCGGGAGTGGGTACGGGCAGTACTTC. Amino acid sequence: CASSFTSGSGYGQYF. Drawing the rest from reference TRBV11-2 and TRBJ2-7, the complete variable domain is EAGVAQSPRYKIIEKRQSVAFWCNPISGHATLYWYQQILGQGPKLLIQFQNNGVVDDSQLPKDRFSAERLKGVDSTLKIQPAKLEDSAVYLCASSFTSGSGYGQYFGPGTRLTVT.

This clonotype was detected many times. The J gene is TRBJ1-2, the V gene TRBV11-2, with 9 bases aligning to TRBD1. The CDR3 consists of 14 residues. The germline V gene encodes CDR1 SGHAT and CDR2 FQNNGV. Trimming removed 5 bases from V and 6 bases from J; junction bases left unmatched: 7. In DNA, the CDR3 is TGTGCCAGCAGCAACGGACAGGGGAGAGATGGCTACACCTTC. It specifies CASSNGQGRDGYTF.

The V gene is TRBV6-1, the J gene TRBJ1-2, with a tentative D call TRBD1 (5 bases). The CDR3 totals 13 residues. Between the trimmed V and J ends, which lost 8 bases and 8 bases, there was a span of 18 bases. Germline V gene sequence: CDR1 MNHNS, CDR2 SASEGT. CDR3 sequence (DNA): TGTGCCAGCCACCCGGGACTGACCGCCGGCTACACCTTC. Encoded protein: CASHPGLTAGYTF.

This clonotype was seen ten or more times. J is TRBJ1-4 and V is TRBV30; the D is unclear. The CDR3 contains 14 residues. In germline, CDR1 is GTSNPN, CDR2 SVGIG (reference sequence). The V gene lost 2 bases and the J gene lost 8 bases, with 15 bases spanning the gap. CDR3 region: CAWSPDQRREKLFF. The CDR3 DNA follows: TGTGCCTGGAGTCCTGACCAGAGGAGGGAAAAACTGTTTTTT.

This clonotype turned up a few times. This chain links TRBV4-3 with TRBJ2-7; 9 bases map to TRBD2. V lost 4 bases, J lost 1 base, and 2 bases stayed unmatched. CDR3 length equals 14 residues. Germline loops: CDR1 LGHNA, CDR2 YSLEER. The CDR3 DNA is TGCGCCAGCAGCCGGACTAGCGTGTCCTACGAGCAGTACTTC. Its protein product is CASSRTSVSYEQYF.

The chain recombines TRBV29-1 with TRBJ2-1; D might be TRBD1 (6 bases). With 6 bases removed from V and 9 bases from J, the gap between germline ends came to 24 bases. Per the germline V gene, CDR1 is SQVTM and CDR2 is ANQGSEA. This CDR3 is built from 15 residues. The CDR3 DNA reads as TGCAGCGTCGAACAGGGTAGGGGGTTAACGGGTGAGCAGTTCTTC. Translation: CSVEQGRGLTGEQFF.

Points on this clonotype: With a much larger clone just one base away, this may be a read error. This rearrangement joins TRBV27 to TRBJ1-2; D remains unclear. The CDR3 is 13 amino acids. Germline V gene sequence: CDR1 MNHEY, CDR2 SMNVEV (reference sequence). The DNA for the CDR3 is TGTGCCGGCAGTTTAACGCCTTCCTATGGCTACACCTTC. Translated: CAGSLTPSYGYTF.

This clonotype was counted between two and nine times. The chain couples TRBV7-9 to TRBJ2-2; D could derive from TRBD1 or TRBD2 (5 bases each). Germline loops: CDR1 SEHNR, CDR2 FQNEAQ (reference sequence). The CDR3 sequence is 13 residues long. CDR3 bases: TGTGGTTCAGGGACCGCGAACACCGGGGAGCTGTTTTTT. This translates into CGSGTANTGELFF.

This clonotype was counted ten times or more. This chain joins TRBV27 and TRBJ1-6, with unresolved D. Trimming left V 6 bases short and J 3 bases short, with 12 bases between. Germline CDR1 is MNHEY and CDR2 is SMNVEV (reference sequence). The length of the CDR3 is 15 residues. The CDR3 coding sequence is TGTGCCAGCAGCCTATACAGTGACTATAATTCACCCCTCCACTTT. This encodes CASSLYSDYNSPLHF.

This clonotype was seen at least ten times. J is TRBJ1-1 and V is TRBV5-1; no clear D. The CDR3 consists of 12 residues. V lost 0 bases and J 5 bases, leaving 5 bases between the germline ends. Germline V CDR1 and CDR2: SGHRS, YFSETQ. The CDR3: CASSLGMTEAFF. In DNA, the CDR3 is TGCGCCAGCAGCTTGGGGATGACTGAAGCTTTCTTT.

In the case of this clonotype: This clone may be a read error of a much larger clone one base away. Without the conserved terminal phenylalanine or tryptophan, this CDR3 likely stems from a read error. This chain joins TRBV20-1 and TRBJ1-4, with D uncertain. The CDR3 covers 12 residues. The germline gives CDR1 DFQATT, CDR2 SNEGSKA (reference sequence). V lost 7 bases and J 8 bases, leaving 14 bases between the germline ends. The chain's CDR3 is CSVIFVGEKLFY. CDR3 in DNA: TGCAGTGTCATATTTGTTGGAGAAAAACTGTTTTAT.

The chain carries TRBV10-3 and TRBJ2-4; possible D gene TRBD1, 6 bases. This CDR3 spans 15 amino acids. CDR1 and CDR2 from the germline V gene are ENHRY and SYGVKD. Trimming shortened V by 8 bases and J by 7 bases, and 21 bases separated the two germline ends. CDR3 residues: CAIASGDTGRNIQYF. CDR3 DNA: TGTGCCATCGCCAGCGGTGATACAGGGCGGAACATTCAGTACTTC.

The table lists this clonotype with many counts. The rearrangement uses TRBV20-1 and TRBJ1-1, with 7 bases aligning to TRBD1. The CDR3 runs 13 residues. V trimming: 5 bases; J trimming: 6 bases; junction bases outside the gene matches: 9. Germline CDR1 DFQATT, CDR2 SNEGSKA (reference sequence). As DNA, the CDR3 is TGCAGTGCTCGCGAAGACAGGGCATCTGAAGCTTTCTTT. Amino acids: CSAREDRASEAFF.

This clonotype was counted many times. The chain uses TRBV2 and TRBJ2-2; D may be TRBD1 (6 bases). The germline V and J ends were trimmed by 4 bases and 0 bases, with 12 bases remaining between them. Germline V gene data show CDR1 as SNHLY and CDR2 as FYNNEI. There are 16 residues in the CDR3. CDR3 DNA sequence: TGTGCCAGCAGTGCACAGGGACGCACGAACACCGGGGAGCTGTTTTTT. Protein sequence: CASSAQGRTNTGELFF.

This clonotype was detected many times. The rearrangement uses TRBV28 and TRBJ1-1, with TRBD1 matching over 8 bases. Germline V CDR1 and CDR2: MDHEN, SYDVKM. The CDR3 sequence is 15 residues long. V gave up 7 bases and J gave up 1 base; unmatched junction bases: 8. Written as DNA, the CDR3 is TGTGCCAGCATGGTGACCGGGACAGGGAACACTGAAGCTTTCTTT. It yields the protein CASMVTGTGNTEAFF.

This clonotype was seen once. This rearrangement joins TRBV20-1 to TRBJ2-2; 8 nucleotides agree with TRBD2. Germline V gene lookup returns CDR1 DFQATT and CDR2 SNEGSKA (reference sequence). This CDR3 contains 12 residues. V dropped 6 bases and J dropped 7; count of bases not matched to a gene: 4. The CDR3 spells CSAFGGVGELFF. CDR3 sequence (DNA): TGCAGTGCGTTCGGGGGGGTCGGGGAGCTGTTTTTT.

This clonotype occurred a few times. The chain links TRBV28 to TRBJ2-3, with 7 bases fitting TRBD1. V was clipped by 3 bases and J by 4 bases; unmatched bases: 1. The germline V gene has CDR1 MDHEN and CDR2 SYDVKM. This CDR3 has 13 residues. CDR3 protein: CASSFGTADTQYF. The CDR3, as DNA: TGTGCCAGCAGTTTCGGGACAGCAGATACGCAGTATTTT.

This clonotype came up many times. The chain uses TRBV11-3 and TRBJ2-7; 9 positions match TRBD1. V lost 5 bases to trimming and J lost 5 bases; unmatched junction nucleotides: 10. The CDR3 consists of 15 residues. Looked up from germline, CDR1 is SGHNT and CDR2 is YENEEA. The DNA of the CDR3 is TGTGCCAGCAGCGCCGGACAGGGGAAATCGAACGAGCAGTACTTC. It codes for CASSAGQGKSNEQYF.

The sample holds many counts of this clonotype. The V call is TRBV28, the J call TRBJ2-7; D remains unclear. CDR3 length: 14 residues. The germline CDR1 and CDR2 sequences are MDHEN and SYDVKM. Trimming pared 7 bases from V and 9 bases from J, leaving 22 bases between. CDR3 sequence (DNA): TGTGCCAGCAACCGCTGGGTGGGGATTGCAAGGCAGTACTTC. Amino acids: CASNRWVGIARQYF.

This chain joins TRBV5-1 and TRBJ2-4; D remains ambiguous. The germline CDR1 and CDR2 sequences are SGHRS and YFSETQ. V was cut by 3 bases and J by 9 bases, with 13 bases left in between. The CDR3 runs 13 residues. The CDR3 spells CASSSSRMGIQYF. CDR3 bases: TGCGCCAGCAGCTCATCACGCATGGGCATTCAGTACTTC.

The chain couples TRBV5-1 to TRBJ2-1; D might be TRBD2 (6 bases). Germline loops: CDR1 SGHRS, CDR2 YFSETQ. This CDR3 spans 14 amino acids. Between the trimmed V and J ends, which lost 1 base and 6 bases, there was a span of 11 bases. CDR3 nucleotides: TGCGCCAGCAGCTTGTCCGGGACTTTCAATGAGCAGTTCTTC. Its protein is CASSLSGTFNEQFF.

This clonotype was seen at least ten times. The V and J genes are TRBV20-1 and TRBJ1-2; 8 bases are a match to TRBD1. V shed 6 bases and J 4 bases; nucleotides not matched to a gene: 7. The CDR3 totals 13 residues. The V gene's germline CDR1 is DFQATT and CDR2 SNEGSKA (reference sequence). The CDR3 protein is CSAETGEGYGYTF. CDR3 DNA sequence: TGCAGTGCAGAGACAGGGGAGGGCTATGGCTACACCTTC.

The table lists this clonotype with many counts. The rearrangement uses TRBV6-1 and TRBJ1-5; D remains unclear. The V gene lost 1 base and the J gene lost 2 bases, with 9 bases spanning the gap. The CDR3 contains 15 residues. Germline lookup yields CDR1 MNHNS and CDR2 SASEGT. CDR3 loop: CASSEGAGGNQPQHF. Written as DNA, the CDR3 is TGTGCCAGCAGTGAAGGGGCGGGAGGCAATCAGCCCCAGCATTTT.